This T cell receptor (beta chain) originates from a study of blood T cell repertoires in COVID-19. Whole-study context: COVID-19 samples from acute and convalescent phases originated in the United States, Italy and Spain. Sources were T cells, B-cell-depleted T cells, or PBMCs; the material itself was cDNA or gDNA.

Per the authors' pipeline: Researchers report that nucleated cell counts were estimated from reference gene primer amplification. Data came from immunoSEQ multiplex PCR; TCRdb stores just in-frame clones and leaves some out. V and J calls and clone size come straight from that table; D and trimming were deduced from the DNA. In the table there are about 200,000 clones, roughly 90% of which are singletons. This clone has only a few counts. V was clipped by 4 bases and J by 4 bases, with 9 bases between them. Germline CDR1 SGDLS, CDR2 YYNGEE. CDR3 length: 14 amino acids. The chain couples TRBV9 to TRBJ1-6; D is uncertain. The clonotype comes from a woman aged 70-85 years with acute or convalescent COVID-19. Sequences were obtained from peripheral blood. This CDR3 reads CASSPTGYNSPLHF. The CDR3 nucleotides read TGTGCCAGCAGCCCGACCGGGTATAATTCACCCCTCCACTTT.